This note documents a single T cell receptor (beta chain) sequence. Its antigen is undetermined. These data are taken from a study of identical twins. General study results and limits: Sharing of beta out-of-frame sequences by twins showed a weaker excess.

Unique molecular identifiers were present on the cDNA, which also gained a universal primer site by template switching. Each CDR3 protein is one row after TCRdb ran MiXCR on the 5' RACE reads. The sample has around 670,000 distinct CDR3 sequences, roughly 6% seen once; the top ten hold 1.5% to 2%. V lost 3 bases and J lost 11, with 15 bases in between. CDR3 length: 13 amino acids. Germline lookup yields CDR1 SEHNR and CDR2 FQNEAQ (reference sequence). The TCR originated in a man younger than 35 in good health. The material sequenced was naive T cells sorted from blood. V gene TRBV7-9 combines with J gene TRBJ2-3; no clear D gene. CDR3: CASSFVEDPGQYF. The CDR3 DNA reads TGTGCCAGCAGCTTCGTCGAGGATCCGGGGCAGTATTTT.